The next 15 T cell receptor beta chains were all read from a single sample in a study of control samples from healthy donors and cancer patients. Clones were sequenced by immunoSEQ multiplex PCR, and TCRdb holds only the in-frame ones, with some missing. Of 90,000 to 130,000 clones listed, roughly 90% are singletons. Sequenced input: PBMCs. The receptors were sampled from an older woman with lung cancer.

This rearrangement joins TRBV9 to TRBJ2-5; 8 bases line up with TRBD1. The CDR3 extends over 16 amino acids. Germline CDR1 reads SGDLS; CDR2 reads YYNGEE. V trimming: 0 bases; J trimming: 1 base; junction bases outside the gene matches: 5. The CDR3 DNA follows: TGTGCCAGCAGCGTAGGGACAGGGTCCCGCCAAGAGACCCAGTACTTC. As protein: CASSVGTGSRQETQYF.

The chain links TRBV6-5 to TRBJ2-3; TRBD2 agrees at 10 bases. CDR3 length: 14 amino acids. J was trimmed by 0 bases and V by 8 bases; bases with no gene match: 2. Per the germline V gene, CDR1 is MNHEY and CDR2 is SVGAGI. CDR3 region: CASGTSDSTDTQYF. In DNA form, the CDR3 reads TGTGCCAGCGGGACTAGCGATAGCACAGATACGCAGTATTTT.

The chain combines TRBV18 with TRBJ1-1, with a tentative D call TRBD1 (6 bases). This CDR3 comprises 14 residues. V was clipped by 3 bases and J by 1 base, with 9 bases between them. Germline-derived CDR1 and CDR2 are KGHSH and LQKENI. Written as DNA, the CDR3 is TGTGCCAGCTCACCCCGGACAGAGAACACTGAAGCTTTCTTT. Residues: CASSPRTENTEAFF.

This clone came up once. The chain recombines TRBV5-4 with TRBJ2-3, with D perhaps given as TRBD1 or TRBD2 (7 bases each). The CDR3 totals 15 residues. V was pared by 5 bases and J by 3 bases, with 16 bases between. The germline gives CDR1 SGHNT, CDR2 YYREEE (reference sequence). For the CDR3, the DNA is TGTGCCAGCAGGGCAGGGGGGAGGGGGACAGATACGCAGTATTTT. It codes for CASRAGGRGTDTQYF.

This clone came up once. This chain links TRBV10-3 with TRBJ2-2; no clear D. Per germline, CDR1 ENHRY and CDR2 SYGVKD. V was pared by 2 bases and J by 0 bases, with 10 bases between. The CDR3 runs 16 residues. The CDR3 region has the DNA TGTGCCATCAGTGAGGGGGTTGGACCGAACACCGGGGAGCTGTTTTTT. It codes for CAISEGVGPNTGELFF.

The chain couples TRBV3-1 (or the pseudogene TRBV3-2) to TRBJ1-1; D not resolved. The CDR3 sequence is 13 residues long. CDR1 and CDR2 from the germline V gene are LGHDT and YNNKEL (reference sequence). Trimming pared 0 bases from V and 10 bases from J, leaving 12 bases between. The CDR3 DNA sequence: TGTGCCAGCAGCCAAGATCGGAATCGGGCAGCTTTCTTT. It codes for CASSQDRNRAAFF.

As regards this clone: At the DNA level, this CDR3 is encoded by other sequences in the same sample as well. The chain links TRBV18 to TRBJ2-7; weak D call: TRBD1 (6 bases). The CDR3 loop spans 13 amino acids. Trimming pared 0 bases from V and 3 bases from J, leaving 6 bases between. Germline CDR1 and CDR2: KGHSH and LQKENI. In DNA, the CDR3 is TGTGCCAGCTCACCACCGGGACACTACGAGCAGTACTTC. Translation: CASSPPGHYEQYF.

This chain uses TRBV3-1 (or the pseudogene TRBV3-2) with TRBJ1-1, with no clear D. CDR3 size: 16 residues. CDR1 is LGHDT, CDR2 YNNKEL, per germline (reference sequence). V was clipped by 3 bases and J by 1 base, with 15 bases between them. In DNA form, the CDR3 reads TGTGCCAGCAGCCAGTACGGACGACTGGGGAACACTGAAGCTTTCTTT. Protein product: CASSQYGRLGNTEAFF.

The V gene is TRBV4-2, the J gene TRBJ1-1; no clear D. V was cut by 4 bases and J by 7 bases, with 13 bases left in between. Looked up from germline, CDR1 is LGHNA and CDR2 is YNFKEQ. The CDR3 totals 13 residues. CDR3 region: CASSPAGGLEAFF. The CDR3 nucleotides are TGTGCCAGCAGCCCGGCAGGCGGACTTGAAGCTTTCTTT.

This clone was observed once. The chain has TRBV12-3 or TRBV12-4 and TRBJ1-1; the D gene is possibly TRBD1 (5 bases). The CDR3 loop spans 12 amino acids. V lost 5 bases and J lost 9, with 13 bases in between. The DNA for the CDR3 is TGTGCCAGCAGTCCCCCAGGGACCCAAGCTTTCTTT. Protein sequence: CASSPPGTQAFF.

The chain links TRBV3-1 (or the pseudogene TRBV3-2) to TRBJ1-2; D ambiguous. V was cut by 1 base and J by 5 bases, with 11 bases left in between. Looked up from germline, CDR1 is LGHDT and CDR2 is YNNKEL (reference sequence). The CDR3 consists of 14 residues. CDR3 loop: CASSQGVAWYGYTF. The CDR3 coding sequence is TGTGCCAGCAGCCAAGGTGTCGCCTGGTATGGCTACACCTTC.

On this clone: Germline and junction disagree at one end, which may indicate a read error. The V call is TRBV3-1 (or the pseudogene TRBV3-2), the J call TRBJ2-5; D is possibly TRBD2 (6 bases). The CDR3 runs 12 residues. CDR1 and CDR2 from the germline V gene are LGHDT and YNNKEL (reference sequence). The CDR3 nucleotides read TGTGCCAGCAGCCAGCCCTCGGGGAGGCCACACTTC. It yields the protein CASSQPSGRPHF.

DNA for the CDR3: TGTGCCAGTACCCCTCGGGGTGATGGCACTGAAGCTTTCTTT. This gives the protein CASTPRGDGTEAFF. This chain connects TRBV19 to TRBJ1-1; D ambiguous. Trimming took 7 bases from V and 4 from J, leaving 16 bases between them. This CDR3 has 14 residues. Germline V gene sequence: CDR1 LNHDA, CDR2 SQIVND (reference sequence).

This clone occurred a few times. The chain uses TRBV11-2 and TRBJ2-7; TRBD2 is a possible D gene (6 bases). V was pared by 5 bases and J by 0 bases, with 14 bases between. Germline lookup yields CDR1 SGHAT and CDR2 FQNNGV. The CDR3 has 15 amino acids. The CDR3 sequence: CASSPLALSSYEQYF. The CDR3 bases are TGTGCCAGCAGCCCTCTAGCGTTAAGCTCCTACGAGCAGTACTTC.

The rearrangement joins TRBV7-2 to TRBJ2-1; D uncertain. Trimming took off 4 bases at V and 0 bases at J, with 10 bases between the two ends. The CDR3 is 15 amino acids. Germline V gene lookup returns CDR1 SGHTA and CDR2 FQGNSA. DNA of the CDR3: TGTGCCAGCAGCTCTTCCTCTAGCTCCTACAATGAGCAGTTCTTC. It is translated as CASSSSSSSYNEQFF.